These T cell receptor beta chains were read from a single sample in a study of T cell responses to AZD1222 COVID-19 vaccine. Method: immunoSEQ multiplex PCR; TCRdb's copy keeps in-frame clones and lacks some. This table holds about 160,000 clones, roughly 90% found once. The sample in question was peripheral blood, obtained 28 days after the second AZD1222 dose. Every receptor here comes from an adult who received the AZD1222 COVID-19 vaccine. Each CDR3 is given with its conserved first and last residue. A D gene is named only where the DNA matches it firmly. Some rows mark clone size as missing; the rest say once, few, many or name a class of expanded clone.

V gene: TRBV9; J gene: TRBJ2-1; clone size: .; D gene: TRBD2; CDR3 protein: CASSEGLAFSDEQFF; CDR3 DNA: TGTGCCAGCAGCGAGGGACTAGCGTTCTCCGATGAGCAGTTCTTC
V gene: TRBV5-4; J gene: TRBJ2-1; clone size: once; D gene: TRBD1; CDR3 protein: CASSVTGAGNEQFF; CDR3 DNA: TGTGCCAGCAGCGTGACAGGGGCGGGCAATGAGCAGTTCTTC
V gene: TRBV5-1; J gene: TRBJ2-2; clone size: once; D gene: .; CDR3 protein: CASSLTKPNTGELFF; CDR3 DNA: TGCGCCAGCAGCTTGACGAAACCGAACACCGGGGAGCTGTTTTTT
V gene: TRBV7-2; J gene: TRBJ1-2; clone size: .; D gene: .; CDR3 protein: CASSLSGTSKGLDYGYTF; CDR3 DNA: TGTGCCAGCAGCTTATCAGGGACCTCCAAAGGGCTCGACTATGGCTACACCTTC
V gene: TRBV18; J gene: TRBJ1-6; clone size: .; D gene: .; CDR3 protein: CASSFDDTRNSPLHF; CDR3 DNA: TGTGCCAGCTCGTTCGACGATACACGGAATTCACCCCTCCACTTT
V gene: TRBV11-2; J gene: TRBJ2-7; clone size: .; D gene: .; CDR3 protein: CASDPITGEQYF; CDR3 DNA: TGTGCCAGCGACCCAATCACCGGCGAGCAGTACTTC
V gene: TRBV18; J gene: TRBJ1-2; clone size: .; D gene: .; CDR3 protein: CASSPSGRDYGYTF; CDR3 DNA: TGTGCCAGCTCACCGAGCGGGAGAGACTATGGCTACACCTTC
V gene: TRBV27; J gene: TRBJ1-4; clone size: once; D gene: TRBD1; CDR3 protein: CASSFRGRSNEKLFF; CDR3 DNA: TGTGCCAGCAGTTTCAGGGGGCGTTCTAATGAAAAACTGTTTTTT
V gene: TRBV10-2; J gene: TRBJ2-7; clone size: .; D gene: .; CDR3 protein: CASTNTGFGYEQYF; CDR3 DNA: TGCGCCAGCACAAATACAGGGTTTGGCTACGAGCAGTACTTC
V gene: TRBV11-2; J gene: TRBJ2-2; clone size: .; D gene: .; CDR3 protein: CASSQIGGNTGELFF; CDR3 DNA: TGTGCCAGCAGCCAAATAGGAGGGAACACCGGGGAGCTGTTTTTT
V gene: TRBV3-1/TRBV3-2; J gene: TRBJ1-4; clone size: .; D gene: .; CDR3 protein: CASSPPRILGLFVF; CDR3 DNA: TGTGCCAGCAGCCCCCCTAGGATACTAGGGTTATTTGTTTTT
V gene: TRBV6-5; J gene: TRBJ1-6; clone size: .; D gene: TRBD1; CDR3 protein: CASSYWVGTGGSVLHF; CDR3 DNA: TGTGCCAGCAGTTATTGGGTAGGGACAGGGGGCAGTGTCCTCCACTTT
V gene: TRBV27; J gene: TRBJ1-3; clone size: .; D gene: .; CDR3 protein: CASGSRSGNTIYF; CDR3 DNA: TGTGCCAGCGGCTCGAGATCTGGAAACACCATATATTTT
V gene: TRBV28; J gene: TRBJ1-1; clone size: .; D gene: .; CDR3 protein: CASSQTRGRGFGRTEAFF; CDR3 DNA: TGTGCCAGCAGCCAGACCAGAGGCAGGGGTTTTGGACGCACTGAAGCTTTCTTT
V gene: TRBV30; J gene: TRBJ2-7; clone size: .; D gene: TRBD2; CDR3 protein: CAWRTSGRYEQYF; CDR3 DNA: TGTGCCTGGAGAACTAGCGGGAGGTACGAGCAGTACTTC
V gene: TRBV29-1; J gene: TRBJ1-1; clone size: .; D gene: .; CDR3 protein: CSVEMVNTEAFF; CDR3 DNA: TGCAGCGTTGAAATGGTTAACACTGAAGCTTTCTTT
V gene: TRBV2; J gene: TRBJ2-7; clone size: .; D gene: TRBD2; CDR3 protein: CASSPGGSGVYEQYF; CDR3 DNA: TGTGCCAGCAGTCCGGGGGGGAGCGGGGTCTACGAGCAGTACTTC
V gene: TRBV14; J gene: TRBJ2-2; clone size: .; D gene: .; CDR3 protein: CASSHFTGEDTGELFF; CDR3 DNA: TGTGCCAGCAGCCATTTTACAGGGGAGGACACCGGGGAGCTGTTTTTT
V gene: TRBV7-9; J gene: TRBJ2-3; clone size: .; D gene: .; CDR3 protein: CASSLERQRYF; CDR3 DNA: TGTGCCAGCAGCTTAGAGAGACAGAGGTATTTT
V gene: TRBV2; J gene: TRBJ1-5; clone size: .; D gene: .; CDR3 protein: CASSEPFFGRNNQPQHF; CDR3 DNA: TGTGCCAGCAGCGAGCCCTTTTTCGGACGGAATAATCAGCCCCAGCATTTT
V gene: TRBV24-1; J gene: TRBJ2-2; clone size: .; D gene: .; CDR3 protein: CATREHTGELFF; CDR3 DNA: TGTGCCACCAGGGAACACACCGGGGAGCTGTTTTTT
V gene: TRBV18; J gene: TRBJ1-3; clone size: .; D gene: TRBD1; CDR3 protein: CAGFGTAGNTIYF; CDR3 DNA: TGTGCCGGTTTCGGGACAGCTGGAAACACCATATATTTT
V gene: TRBV12-3/TRBV12-4; J gene: TRBJ2-1; clone size: .; D gene: .; CDR3 protein: CASSPPVGGPFF; CDR3 DNA: TGTGCCAGCAGTCCACCCGTCGGGGGTCCGTTCTTC
V gene: TRBV11-2; J gene: TRBJ2-5; clone size: .; D gene: TRBD2; CDR3 protein: CASSLVMAGEQETQYF; CDR3 DNA: TGTGCCAGCAGCTTAGTTATGGCGGGAGAGCAAGAGACCCAGTACTTC
V gene: TRBV7-9; J gene: TRBJ2-6; clone size: .; D gene: .; CDR3 protein: CASPLPSGANVLTF; CDR3 DNA: TGTGCCAGCCCGCTTCCTTCTGGGGCCAACGTCCTGACTTTC
V gene: TRBV5-1; J gene: TRBJ2-6; clone size: .; D gene: TRBD2; CDR3 protein: CASSLTSGSSGANVLTF; CDR3 DNA: TGCGCCAGCAGCTTGACTAGCGGAAGCTCTGGGGCCAACGTCCTGACTTTC
V gene: TRBV19; J gene: TRBJ2-7; clone size: .; D gene: .; CDR3 protein: CATAIGPQSSYEQYF; CDR3 DNA: TGTGCCACCGCCATAGGGCCTCAAAGCTCCTACGAGCAGTACTTC
V gene: TRBV16; J gene: TRBJ2-1; clone size: .; D gene: TRBD2; CDR3 protein: CASSHPGTSESSYNEQFF; CDR3 DNA: TGTGCCAGCAGCCATCCCGGGACTAGCGAAAGCTCCTACAATGAGCAGTTCTTC
V gene: TRBV28; J gene: TRBJ2-7; clone size: .; D gene: TRBD1; CDR3 protein: CASSLVGQTYEQYF; CDR3 DNA: TGTGCCAGCAGTTTGGTGGGACAGACCTACGAGCAGTACTTC
V gene: TRBV12-3/TRBV12-4; J gene: TRBJ2-5; clone size: .; D gene: .; CDR3 protein: CASSLGQAPQYF; CDR3 DNA: TGTGCCAGCAGTTTAGGGCAGGCTCCCCAGTACTTC
V gene: TRBV15; J gene: TRBJ2-7; clone size: .; D gene: .; CDR3 protein: CATSRDSRYEQYF; CDR3 DNA: TGTGCCACCAGCAGAGATAGCCGCTACGAGCAGTACTTC
V gene: TRBV9; J gene: TRBJ2-1; clone size: .; D gene: .; CDR3 protein: CASSPNSRGSYNEQFF; CDR3 DNA: TGTGCCAGCAGCCCAAATAGCCGGGGCTCCTACAATGAGCAGTTCTTC
V gene: TRBV3-1/TRBV3-2; J gene: TRBJ1-1; clone size: .; D gene: .; CDR3 protein: CASSQDTEAFF; CDR3 DNA: TGTGCCAGCAGCCAAGACACTGAAGCTTTCTTT
V gene: TRBV5-1; J gene: TRBJ2-6; clone size: .; D gene: TRBD1; CDR3 protein: CASSLVDRGSGANVLTF; CDR3 DNA: TGCGCCAGCAGCTTGGTGGACAGGGGCTCTGGGGCCAACGTCCTGACTTTC
V gene: TRBV10-1; J gene: TRBJ2-7; clone size: .; D gene: .; CDR3 protein: CASSEGVTYEQYF; CDR3 DNA: TGCGCCAGCAGTGAGGGTGTTACCTACGAGCAGTACTTC
V gene: TRBV11-3; J gene: TRBJ2-6; clone size: .; D gene: TRBD1; CDR3 protein: CASSLDDRGPGANVLTF; CDR3 DNA: TGTGCCAGCAGCTTAGATGACAGGGGGCCTGGGGCCAACGTCCTGACTTTC
V gene: TRBV27; J gene: TRBJ1-1; clone size: .; D gene: .; CDR3 protein: CASSLSGPYEAFF; CDR3 DNA: TGTGCCAGCAGTTTATCAGGACCCTATGAAGCTTTCTTT
V gene: TRBV6-4; J gene: TRBJ1-1; clone size: .; D gene: .; CDR3 protein: CASSDSQGTEAFF; CDR3 DNA: TGTGCCAGCAGTGATTCCCAGGGTACTGAAGCTTTCTTT
V gene: TRBV5-4; J gene: TRBJ2-7; clone size: .; D gene: .; CDR3 protein: CASSLGPGYEQYF; CDR3 DNA: TGTGCCAGCAGTTTGGGTCCAGGCTACGAGCAGTACTTC
V gene: TRBV27; J gene: TRBJ2-3; clone size: .; D gene: TRBD2; CDR3 protein: CASSPLGGSIPFGTDTQYF; CDR3 DNA: TGTGCCAGCAGTCCCTTGGGCGGGAGCATCCCCTTTGGCACAGATACGCAGTATTTT
V gene: TRBV30; J gene: TRBJ2-7; clone size: .; D gene: TRBD2; CDR3 protein: CAWTSGGYEQYF; CDR3 DNA: TGTGCCTGGACTAGCGGAGGCTACGAGCAGTACTTC
V gene: TRBV28; J gene: TRBJ1-2; clone size: .; D gene: TRBD1; CDR3 protein: CASSTLPTGQGHGYTF; CDR3 DNA: TGTGCCAGCAGTACCCTACCCACTGGACAGGGCCATGGCTACACCTTC
V gene: TRBV30; J gene: TRBJ1-5; clone size: .; D gene: .; CDR3 protein: CAWSVDHNQPQHF; CDR3 DNA: TGTGCCTGGAGTGTAGACCATAACCAGCCCCAGCATTTT
V gene: TRBV5-6; J gene: TRBJ1-1; clone size: .; D gene: TRBD1; CDR3 protein: CASKGDRGWTEAFF; CDR3 DNA: TGTGCCAGCAAGGGGGACAGGGGATGGACTGAAGCTTTCTTT
V gene: TRBV24-1; J gene: TRBJ2-2; clone size: once; D gene: .; CDR3 protein: CATSDRDFPLGELFF; CDR3 DNA: TGTGCCACCAGTGATCGGGACTTCCCCCTCGGGGAGCTGTTTTTT
V gene: TRBV14; J gene: TRBJ2-1; clone size: .; D gene: TRBD2; CDR3 protein: CASSNPGLAGGPHYNEQFF; CDR3 DNA: TGTGCCAGCAGCAATCCGGGACTAGCGGGAGGGCCTCATTACAATGAGCAGTTCTTC
V gene: TRBV5-4; J gene: TRBJ2-2; clone size: .; D gene: .; CDR3 protein: CASSAASGELFF; CDR3 DNA: TGTGCCAGCAGCGCGGCGTCCGGGGAGCTGTTTTTT
V gene: TRBV7-9; J gene: TRBJ1-2; clone size: .; D gene: .; CDR3 protein: CASSLRGTHDGYTF; CDR3 DNA: TGTGCCAGCAGCCTACGGGGGACACACGATGGCTACACCTTC
V gene: TRBV2; J gene: TRBJ2-3; clone size: .; D gene: .; CDR3 protein: CARDYSDTQYF; CDR3 DNA: TGTGCCAGGGACTACTCAGATACGCAGTATTTT
V gene: TRBV5-1; J gene: TRBJ2-3; clone size: .; D gene: .; CDR3 protein: CASSLDLSGDTQYF; CDR3 DNA: TGCGCCAGCAGCTTGGACCTCAGTGGGGATACGCAGTATTTT
V gene: TRBV2; J gene: TRBJ2-7; clone size: .; D gene: .; CDR3 protein: CASRDGSWYEQYF; CDR3 DNA: TGTGCCAGCAGAGACGGGAGCTGGTACGAGCAGTACTTC
V gene: TRBV7-9; J gene: TRBJ1-2; clone size: .; D gene: .; CDR3 protein: CASSFSVRNNRGYGYTF; CDR3 DNA: TGTGCCAGCAGCTTTTCGGTCAGGAATAATAGGGGCTATGGCTACACCTTC
V gene: TRBV3-1/TRBV3-2; J gene: TRBJ1-5; clone size: .; D gene: TRBD1; CDR3 protein: CASSQDTTGNQPQHF; CDR3 DNA: TGTGCCAGCAGCCAAGATACGACAGGGAATCAGCCCCAGCATTTT
V gene: TRBV6-5; J gene: TRBJ1-4; clone size: .; D gene: .; CDR3 protein: CASNPFRLDNEKLFF; CDR3 DNA: TGTGCCAGCAACCCATTTAGACTCGATAATGAAAAACTGTTTTTT
V gene: TRBV19; J gene: TRBJ1-5; clone size: .; D gene: .; CDR3 protein: CASSIGRGPNQPQHF; CDR3 DNA: TGTGCCAGTAGTATTGGTCGGGGCCCCAATCAGCCCCAGCATTTT